This record looks at one T cell receptor (beta chain) sequence and its context. Its antigen remains unidentified. One junction end does not reproduce the germline sequence, and a read error may be involved. This sample was included in a study of blood T cells in healthy people across ages. The use of a sample-barcoded 5' primer and a J-beta primer mix characterized a second PCR of about 7 to 12 cycles. One entry per CDR3 protein results from TCRdb running MiXCR on the 5' RACE reads. The table shows hundreds of thousands of distinct CDR3 sequences, with roughly 50% occurring only once. Study-wide findings and caveats: The donors' CMV status was not determined, possibly confounding changes in expanded clonotypes.

This CDR3 is built from 16 residues. Germline loops: CDR1 LGHDT, CDR2 YNNKEL (reference sequence). The source material was blood. The receptor was derived from an elderly man in good health. The chain uses TRBV3-1 and TRBJ2-3, with 10 nucleotides matching TRBD2. The CDR3 DNA sequence: TGTGCCAGCAGCCGTCGGACTAGCGGAAGCACAGATATGCAGTATTTT. This sequence encodes CASSRRTSGSTDMQYF.